Given below is one TCR beta chain in context. No cognate antigen has been identified for it. The record has no base qualities; no much larger clone is one base away. Library preparation used the immunoSEQ multiplex PCR assay. The multiplex PCR relied on a mix of 60 forward primers for TCR Vbeta segments and 13 reverse primers for TCR Jbeta segments. The CDR3 region of rearranged TCR beta genes was amplified from genomic DNA with a multiplex PCR assay. On the Illumina HiSeq System, the amplified TCR beta libraries were sequenced as 87-base-pair reads. For the original study's pipeline: In a later analysis, tens of millions of unique TCR beta chains were counted across the approximately 640 repertoires, and around 10 million of these chains were shared by at least two donors. A nearest-neighbor algorithm error-corrected the raw reads and collapsed the reads into unique sequences, merging closely related sequences to remove PCR and sequencing errors. Alignment of CDR3 sequences to IMGT reference sequences was used to assign V, D and J gene segments. Each retained sequence needed at least a six-nucleotide match to both a V gene segment and a J gene segment. A rearrangement was called productive if the CDR3 had no stop codons and remained in frame with V and J, and every other rearrangement was called non-productive. CDR3 was defined according to IMGT convention as the region running from the second conserved V-encoded cysteine to the conserved J-encoded phenylalanine. In an earlier analysis of approximately 590 of the donors, sequences lacking an unambiguous match to a single V gene segment were excluded. An earlier analysis of a few hundred of the donors called V segments functional above 56.7% productive rearrangements and segregating when the between-donor standard deviation exceeded 5%. A statistical classification framework was built for diagnosing cytomegalovirus status from the catalog of TCR beta chain sequences. In a later analysis, V and J genes were assigned by comparing TCR nucleotide sequences against IMGT/GENE-DB human TR gene sequences. In a later analysis, CDR3 sequences and most-parsimonious VDJ recombination scenarios were assigned using the TCRdist pipeline. In a later analysis, every TCR beta chain was defined by the combination of its CDR3 amino acid sequence and its V-gene family, and reads without a unique V-gene family were dropped. As a way to deal with suspected cross-contamination and a sequencing artifact, a later analysis dropped 592 nucleotide sequences that were highly shared and had low generation probability. A later analysis calculated a clonal expansion index for each public chain from normalized within-repertoire ranks of inferred template counts. A later analysis computed generation probabilities with a VDJ recombination model fitted to out-of-frame rearrangements, and checked the results against IGoR. In a later analysis, TCR-TCR, TCR-HLA and TCR-CMV co-occurrence was scored with hypergeometric tests, and a repertoire-size bias correction was applied to TCR pairs. In a later analysis, false discovery rates were estimated by permuting HLA or CMV assignments 20 times. In a later analysis, co-occurring TCRs were grouped with DBSCAN, and TCRdist sequence similarity was added when clustering was performed within HLA-allele-positive subsets. For co-occurrence clustering, repertoires with fewer than 30,000 or more than 120,000 public chains were excluded, along with roughly 5 repertoires with anomalous nucleotide sharing. TCRdb took this table from immuneACCESS and kept in-frame rearrangements with V and J called. Such tables lack part of the clones; where checked against another copy, unresolved V genes explain under half of the gap, and the rest is unexplained. V and J calls plus clone size are reproduced from that table; the DNA served to infer D and trimming. The table for this sample lists around 200,000 clones; approximately 85% of them were counted only once. The top ten clonotypes cover 0.7% to 0.95% of the sample.

The V end loses 5 bases and the J end loses 8 bases, and a stretch of 18 bases separates them. Measured from the cysteine to the phenylalanine, the CDR3 is 14 residues long. The only DNA kept is the CDR3, 42 bases in frame from the first base. Taken from the germline V gene, the CDR1 and CDR2 loops are SNHLY and FYNNEI. The cohort consisted of 670 or so healthy bone marrow donors. At the time of sampling, every cohort member was nominally healthy, though immune exposures that went unrecorded were likely present. The donor tested CMV seronegative, placing the donor among the 300 to 400 seronegative members of the cohort. Every donor gave a peripheral blood sample, and the peripheral blood mononuclear cells from that sample were used for TCR beta sequencing. The Qiagen DNeasy Blood Extraction Kit was used to extract genomic DNA from the blood cell samples. The sample comes from a study of cytomegalovirus exposure and HLA in healthy donors (dated by TCRdb to about 2017). At the level of the whole study: An earlier analysis of approximately 600 of the donors reported more than 250 Gb of sequence data and 117 million unique TCR beta sequences from 150 million to 200 million T cells. High-throughput TCR immunosequencing, statistical association of individual TCRs with disease status, and machine learning were combined to predict cytomegalovirus infection status. In a later analysis, previously published TCR beta repertoires from about 670 donors were re-analyzed and high-resolution HLA genotyping was added so that TCR occurrence patterns could be studied. Of the 398 genotyped donors, 65% to 90% fell in the genetic ancestry cluster associated with self-reported Caucasian donors. In addition to the first cohort of 666 subjects, a separate validation cohort of some 120 different subjects was used. Class I and class II HLA loci were covered by the typing at four-digit resolution. Every repertoire in the discovery cohort had been generated on one and the same sequencing platform. Roughly 300 gigabases of sequencing data and 75 million to 85 million unique TCR sequences made up an early release that covered some 640 HLA-typed donors. Rather than using new phenotypic data, the later analysis identified candidate immune exposures from TCR beta sequences and from how often those sequences occurred across donors. The number of typed donors differed by locus: 629-630 for A, B, C, DRB1 and DQB1; some 500 for DQA1; 606 for DPA1; and roughly 450 for DPB1. On average, 235,054 unique TCR beta nucleotide sequences were sequenced per donor among more than 350 genotyped donors of the cohort, with around 19% of those sequences being non-productive. Because of strong linkage in the cohort, five DR-DQ haplotypes were treated as single units for association and clustering. A later genetic analysis used genome-wide SNP genotypes for about 60% of the roughly 700 donors, treating that subset as a discovery cohort. The study used immunosequencing to profile the T cell repertoires of 666 subjects and linked those repertoires to cytomegalovirus serostatus. The study aimed to test whether signatures of past pathogen exposure could be identified by cataloging public T cell receptors. To decide whether each TCR beta V gene segment behaved as functional or pseudogenic, an earlier analysis of fewer than 750 of the donors relied on high-throughput TCR beta sequencing. Donor age, sex, ethnicity and CMV serostatus were compiled together with the repertoire data. Results and caveats for the whole study, not just this receptor: In a later analysis, HLA-associated TCR beta chains were found to be more clonally expanded and to have lower generation probabilities than equally common non-associated chains. Specific HLA alleles were associated with over 15,000 TCR beta sequences at a false discovery rate of 0.05 in a later analysis. For the cohort, immune exposure information was limited to CMV serostatus. In a later analysis, TCR association rates were found to vary across HLA loci, with the most associated TCRs seen for DRB1 alleles and the fewest for HLA-C alleles. According to the authors, the approach could potentially be generalized to other disease states and immunological phenotypes. When HLA alleles, especially DR and DQ, strongly co-occurred, TCR associations were difficult to assign to individual alleles. A later genetic analysis reported fewer N-insertions in productive TCRs among donors in an Asian-associated ancestry cluster than the roughly 620-donor mean. The presence/absence analyses assumed that sequencing depth was roughly uniform across donors, and that assumption may not be true. An association between a missense DCLRE1C variant and V-gene and J-gene trimming of TCR beta chains was found in a later genetic analysis and replicated in an independent cohort. Correlated functional status among segregating V segments might be attributable to linkage disequilibrium, but an unknown experimental factor could not be ruled out. Some IMGT-functional V segments, including TRBV6-2 and TRBV6-3, could not be told apart with the 87-base-pair reads, so those segments were excluded. Most TCR sequences were observed very rarely across donors, whereas some public TCRs were present in many individuals. In a later analysis, most CMV-associated TCR beta chains were found to appear HLA-restricted, with HLA associations seemingly driven largely by CMV exposure. The classifier was reported to diagnose cytomegalovirus status with high specificity and sensitivity in both the original cohort and the validation cohort. Over 15 rarely observed V segments, including chromosome 9 orphons, were excluded from the earlier analysis of several hundred of the donors because counts were too low. A further reported finding was that TCR beta sequences accurately predicted the HLA-A and HLA-B alleles for most subjects in the first cohort. Because HLA typing was unavailable for some donors at each locus, only the typed subset was used in association tests. Several of the top co-occurrence clusters appeared to be linked to parvovirus B19, influenza, CMV and Epstein-Barr virus, according to a later analysis. An earlier analysis of around 500 of the donors showed that most TCR beta V segments appeared in productive rearrangements either about 90% or about 30% of the time, which broadly matched IMGT annotations. A cluster of highly shared sequence variants was judged likely to represent a technical artifact of the sequencing pipeline. In vitro tests confirmed that a few of the cytomegalovirus-associated TCR beta chains recognize cytomegalovirus antigens. The cohort was sequenced for TCR beta chains only, and without alpha or paired-chain data the features that could be detected were limited. A total of some 180 TCR beta chains were listed by the study as associated with cytomegalovirus.

The receptor comes from a woman aged 18-29 years in good health and CMV-seronegative. Sequenced material: PBMCs. The rearranged chain carries TRBV2 and TRBJ1-2, with TRBD1 tentatively as D gene (5 bases match). This receptor carries the CDR3 CASSTEVGGGGYTF. The nucleotides read TGTGCCAGCAGTACCGAGGTCGGGGGTGGAGGCTACACCTTC.